These T cell receptor beta chains were read from a single sample in a study of persistence of HIV-infected CD4 T cells. Assay used: immunoSEQ multiplex PCR; TCRdb lists only in-frame clones, some missing. Of around 30,000 clones listed, roughly four fifths are singletons. What these receptors recognize is not known. The sequences come from CD4+ T cells sorted from PBMCs after roughly 19-hour stimulation, collected from a patient who received antiretroviral therapy. The receptor source for this set is an adult woman with HIV who was CMV-seropositive. The CDR3 runs from the conserved cysteine through the conserved F or W. D genes are given only for firm matches. Rows give clone size only sometimes, using once, few, many, or a class for an expanded clone.

TGTGCCAGCAGCCTAACGGGACTCAACAATTCACCCCTCCACTTT	CASSLTGLNNSPLHF	TRBJ1-6	NA	NA	TRBV5-5
TGCGCCAGCAGCCCGATATCCGGTCTCCGGGCGGCGCAGTATTTT	CASSPISGLRAAQYF	TRBJ2-3	NA	NA	TRBV4-1
TGTGCCAGCAGCCAACCCGGGACCTCCTTCACTGAAGCTTTCTTT	CASSQPGTSFTEAFF	TRBJ1-1	NA	NA	TRBV3-1/TRBV3-2
TGTGCCAGTAGTATAGATATGGGGACAGGGGCTAGCAATCAGCCCCAGCATTTT	CASSIDMGTGASNQPQHF	TRBJ1-5	NA	TRBD1	TRBV19
TGTGCCTGGAGCGCGGGACAGGGGGACATTCAGTACTTC	CAWSAGQGDIQYF	TRBJ2-4	NA	TRBD1	TRBV30
TGTGCCAGCAGCTTCGGGGGTTCCACAGATACGCAGTATTTT	CASSFGGSTDTQYF	TRBJ2-3	NA	NA	TRBV5-6
TGTGCCAGCAGCACCGGACAGGTTACTAGCACAGATACGCAGTATTTT	CASSTGQVTSTDTQYF	TRBJ2-3	NA	TRBD1	TRBV7-6
TGTGCCACCTCCGACAGGGTTATCGAGACCCAGTACTTC	CATSDRVIETQYF	TRBJ2-5	NA	TRBD1	TRBV28
TGTGCCAGCAGTTTAGGATTCGCAGGGACCTACGAGCAGTACTTC	CASSLGFAGTYEQYF	TRBJ2-7	NA	NA	TRBV28
TGCGCCAGCAGCCACGAACAAGGGTACTACGAGCAGTACTTC	CASSHEQGYYEQYF	TRBJ2-7	NA	NA	TRBV5-1
TGTGCCAGCAGATTGTACCGGGACAGGGAAGCTTTCTTT	CASRLYRDREAFF	TRBJ1-1	NA	TRBD1	TRBV5-5
TGCGCCAGCAGCCAAGATTTAGCGGGAGGTACCACCGGGGAGCTGTTTTTT	CASSQDLAGGTTGELFF	TRBJ2-2	NA	TRBD2	TRBV4-1
TGTGCCAGCATCCAGTCGACAGGGAATTCACCCCTCCACTTT	CASIQSTGNSPLHF	TRBJ1-6	NA	TRBD1	TRBV7-9
TGTGCCAGCAGCCGTAGGCTGGGGGTCGGGGGCACTGAAGCTTTCTTT	CASSRRLGVGGTEAFF	TRBJ1-1	once	NA	TRBV28
TGCGCCAGCAGCCAAGAGGCGGGTGCCTCGGGAAGAAACATTCAGTACTTC	CASSQEAGASGRNIQYF	TRBJ2-4	NA	NA	TRBV4-1
TGTGCCAGCAGTTTGAAGGCCAACACTGAAGCTTTCTTT	CASSLKANTEAFF	TRBJ1-1	NA	NA	TRBV12-3/TRBV12-4
TGTGCCAGCAGTTACCGACTAGCGAGCTACGAGCAGTACTTC	CASSYRLASYEQYF	TRBJ2-7	NA	TRBD2	TRBV6-2/TRBV6-3
TGCGCCAGCAGTGACCTCCTACGGAGTGAAAAACTGTTTTTT	CASSDLLRSEKLFF	TRBJ1-4	NA	NA	TRBV10-2
TGTGCCAGCAGTGAGAGGAGAAACTATGGCTACACCTTC	CASSERRNYGYTF	TRBJ1-2	NA	NA	TRBV6-1
TGCGCCAGCAGTGAGGGAGGGTTGGTCTACGAGCAGTACTTC	CASSEGGLVYEQYF	TRBJ2-7	NA	NA	TRBV10-2
TGTGCCAGTAGAAACGGACAGCAAAATAGCAATCAGCCCCAGCATTTT	CASRNGQQNSNQPQHF	TRBJ1-5	NA	NA	TRBV19
TGTGCCTGGAGCCTTGACTCTCCCTATGGCTACACCTTC	CAWSLDSPYGYTF	TRBJ1-2	once	NA	TRBV30